This T cell receptor beta chain was recorded in a study of human T cells and chemical hapten exposure. About the research overall: Researchers reported sensitizing a roughly 2 cm by roughly 2 cm upper inner arm skin site with 2% DPC. Throughout a study of roughly 5.5 months, patients underwent weekly scalp administration of diphenylcyclopropenone doses. DPC at 0.01% went onto the upper back in patch tests, read at 6 days.

The CDR3 contains 13 residues. The V gene's germline CDR1 is SGHKS and CDR2 YYEKEE (reference sequence). Deletions cut 0 bases from V and 5 bases from J, with 5 bases between. Time point reported: patch test 1, 2 weeks after DPC sensitization. As to treatment: therapeutic diphenylcyclopropenone sensitization with weekly scalp DPC. Alopecia patients, 18 to 70 years old and DPC-suitable, served as donors. A single record per CDR3 protein comes from TCRdb applying MiXCR to the RACE reads. The sample has tens of thousands of distinct CDR3 sequences, 7.5% to 10% seen once. This receptor was obtained from a woman between 35 and 50 years old with alopecia areata. Some clones in this sample may be carry-over from other donors' samples. This sample comprised whole blood, obtained in connection with sensitization to the hapten diphenylcyclopropenone (DPC). V usage is TRBV5-5 and J usage is TRBJ2-2, with D hard to call. The CDR3: CASSLAVTGELFF. The CDR3 DNA reads TGTGCCAGCAGCTTGGCTGTAACCGGGGAGCTGTTTTTT.